This T cell receptor beta chain appears in the sequencing data of a study of spatial heterogeneity in lung cancer (dated by TCRdb to between 2018 and 2021). Broadly, across the study: Beta-chain transcripts were consistently detected in greater numbers than alpha-chain transcripts, which likely reflects a higher abundance of beta-chain transcripts. The study quantitatively compared TCR alpha and beta repertoires across multiple tumor regions, matched nontumor lung and blood in non-small cell lung cancer. In the raw uncorrected reads, each unique combination of TCR and UMI appeared more than ten times on average. At surgery, both alpha and beta chains were TCR-sequenced in approximately 210 tumor regions, about 61 matched nontumor lung samples and a few dozen PBMC samples. The study linked features of the TCR repertoire to counts of nonsynonymous mutations, which were determined by whole-exome sequencing of tumor tissue.

This clonotype has ten or more counts. The specificity of this receptor is unknown. No clone much larger than this one lies a single base away; base qualities are absent. The receptor library was made with 5' RACE. These reads were obtained on a NextSeq 500. In the TCR library protocol, a unique molecular identifier was attached to each TCR cDNA molecule so that PCR and sequencing errors could be corrected. The study's own analysis went as follows. Decombinator tools were used for TCR identification, UMI-based error correction and CDR3 extraction. Expanded TCRs were defined as those above a frequency of 2 per 1,000, corresponding to the top 1% of the tumor frequency distribution. Each repertoire was subsampled 100 times to 5,000 TCRs, after which Renyi diversity was computed with the R vegan package. CDR3 similarity networks were constructed using string-kernel similarity of amino acid triplets, with links drawn between CDR3s whose pairwise similarity was above 0.82. TCRdb ran its own pipeline on the public reads, namely fastp trimming at Q25 and MiXCR clone calling, and kept in-frame beta chains. Rows with one shared CDR3 protein collapse into an entry with the most common genes and DNA. None of the V and J calls come from the authors' own analysis; TCRdb made them. Counted in this sample were tens of thousands of distinct CDR3 sequences; about 12% of them appeared once. The ten largest clones represent about 41% of the sample.

The trim is 2 bases for V and 9 bases for J, with a gap of 14 bases between the germline ends. Reading the germline V gene gives CDR1 LGHNA and CDR2 YSLEER. Including the terminal cysteine and phenylalanine, the CDR3 comprises 15 residues. The CDR3 DNA has 45 bases and is translated from base 1. The label giving this sample's time point can be read as: sample taken at primary tumor resection. The donors were more than 60 patients from the lung TRACERx cohort who had early-stage, untreated non-small cell lung cancer. Whole RNA extracted from tumor and nontumor lung tissue, or from cryopreserved PBMC samples, was used for TCR sequencing without cell sorting. Only patients with enough RNA available from two or more tumor regions were chosen for TCR sequencing. Paper-wide results and their limitations: Confirming at a functional level the hypothesis that regional TCRs recognize regional mutations was considered to require additional single-cell paired TCR alpha and beta sequencing. Ubiquitous expanded tumor TCRs were detected in blood more often at tumor resection than at routine follow-up.

The TCR comes from a male donor with early-stage non-small cell lung cancer. Sample: PBMCs, taken at surgery. The chain was built from TRBV4-3 and TRBJ1-6; there is no confident call for the D gene. Here the CDR3 is given as CASSQLTQSGSPLHF. The bases are TGCGCCAGCAGCCAACTGACGCAAAGTGGTTCACCCCTCCACTTT.